The source of this T cell receptor (beta chain) is a study of cytomegalovirus exposure and HLA in healthy donors. About the study: A previous analysis identified more than 100 million unique TCR beta sequences derived from around 180 million T cells.

Study observations and caveats: In vitro experiments confirmed that three CMV-associated chains were specific for CMV antigens. Accounts indicate the classifier identified cytomegalovirus status with strong specificity and sensitivity.

The study ran its PCR with 60 Vbeta and 13 Jbeta primers. The protocol was immunoSEQ multiplex PCR, while the TCRdb copy is restricted to in-frame clones and leaves out a portion. Here the sample spans 150,000 to 160,000 clones, 70% to 90% being singletons. Turning to this clone: The antigen is unknown.

The sequenced sample consisted of PBMCs. This clonotype was obtained from a woman aged 18-30 years in good health and CMV-seronegative.

CDR3 loop: CAWARDRRMGYTF. The CDR3 bases are TGTGCCTGGGCGAGGGACAGGCGAATGGGCTACACCTTC. The chain links TRBV30 to TRBJ1-2, with 8 bases lining up with TRBD1. This CDR3 has 13 amino acids. CDR1 is GTSNPN and CDR2 is SVGIG in the germline V gene (reference sequence). V shed 5 bases, J shed 8 bases, and the junction held 10 bases outside the gene matches.